This TCR beta chain was recovered during a study of blood T cell repertoires in COVID-19. Authors' methods: The assay estimated nucleated cells by amplifying reference gene primers. Assay: immunoSEQ multiplex PCR; the TCRdb copy retains only in-frame clones and omits some. V, J and clone size reflect that table, while D and trimming were determined from the DNA. The table includes roughly 400,000 clones, more than 75% detected once. Trimming shortened V by 7 bases and J by 3 bases, and 16 bases separated the two germline ends. CDR1 is LNHDA, CDR2 SQIVND, per germline (reference sequence). This CDR3 is built from 15 residues.

J is TRBJ1-5 and V is TRBV19, with a weak D call TRBD1 (6 bases). The specimen sequenced was PBMCs or T cells enriched from blood (not recorded which). The sequence was collected from a woman aged 45-60 years who had recovered from COVID-19. The CDR3 DNA reads TGTGCCAGTACCCCTATAGGGGGAGCCAATCAGCCCCAGCATTTT. This gives the protein CASTPIGGANQPQHF.